The 14 T cell receptor beta chains below all came from one sample that was sequenced in a study of blood T cell repertoires in COVID-19. Clones were sequenced by immunoSEQ multiplex PCR, and TCRdb holds only the in-frame ones, with some missing. The sample lists about 190,000 clones; roughly 80% were seen once. The sample comprised peripheral blood. The receptors originated from a man aged 50 to 60 who had recovered from COVID-19.

The chain employs TRBV11-1 and TRBJ2-7, with D perhaps matching TRBD2 (5 bases). V gave up 5 bases and J gave up 1 base, with 15 bases separating them. Per germline, CDR1 SGHAT and CDR2 FQDESV (reference sequence). The CDR3 has 15 residues. CDR3 nucleotides: TGTGCCAGCAGCCCTGGACTTACTTCATCCTACGAGCAGTACTTC. It codes for CASSPGLTSSYEQYF.

This chain joins TRBV5-3 and TRBJ1-2; 7 positions match TRBD1. TRBV5-3 falls under the ORF class, with uncertain function. The trim removed 0 bases at V and 0 bases at J, leaving 2 bases unmatched. The CDR3 length is 15 residues. CDR3 bases: TGTGCCAGAAGCTTGGCGGGACAGCCTAACTATGGCTACACCTTC. Translating it yields CARSLAGQPNYGYTF.

V is TRBV10-3 and J is TRBJ2-5, with D perhaps matching TRBD2 (6 bases). Trimming removed 4 bases from V and 5 bases from J, with 20 bases in between. The CDR3 is made up of 16 amino acids. Germline CDR1 ENHRY, CDR2 SYGVKD. The CDR3 protein is CAISAGVLSREETQYF. Here the CDR3 DNA reads TGTGCCATCAGTGCGGGGGTCTTATCCAGGGAGGAGACCCAGTACTTC.

V and J are TRBV4-1 and TRBJ1-6, with D possibly TRBD1 on 5 matching bases. CDR1 is MGHRA and CDR2 is YSYEKL in the germline V gene. Trimming pared 1 base from V and 0 bases from J, leaving 10 bases between. The CDR3 has 17 residues. The CDR3 DNA reads as TGCGCCAGCAGCCAAGTTCGACAGAGCTCCTATAATTCACCCCTCCACTTT. Translation gives CASSQVRQSSYNSPLHF.

The V gene is TRBV6-5, the J gene TRBJ2-7, with D possibly TRBD1 on 6 matching bases. The germline V and J ends were trimmed by 7 bases and 2 bases, with 18 bases remaining between them. CDR3 length: 15 amino acids. Germline CDR1 is MNHEY and CDR2 is SVGAGI. The CDR3, as DNA: TGTGCCAGCAACGACTACCGGGACAAAGCCTACGAGCAGTACTTC. Protein sequence: CASNDYRDKAYEQYF.

J is TRBJ1-1 and V is TRBV7-8; TRBD1 might be the D (5 bases). The V gene's germline CDR1 is SGHVS and CDR2 FQNEAQ. The CDR3 length is 15 residues. Trimming took off 0 bases at V and 5 bases at J, with 13 bases between the two ends. The CDR3 region has the DNA TGTGCCAGCAGCTTAGCGCTGGGGGGGAATACTGAAGCTTTCTTT. Its translation is CASSLALGGNTEAFF.

This chain joins TRBV19 and TRBJ2-1; TRBD2 agrees at 14 bases. In germline, CDR1 is LNHDA, CDR2 SQIVND (reference sequence). The junction had 14 bases not matched to a gene; V was cut back by 5 bases and J by 8 bases. CDR3 length: 18 residues. The CDR3 here is CASSQTPGTSGRRYEQFF. The CDR3 DNA reads as TGTGCCAGTAGTCAGACCCCCGGGACTAGCGGGAGAAGATATGAGCAGTTCTTC.

The chain combines TRBV5-1 with TRBJ1-3, with 7 nucleotides matching TRBD1. V trimming: 4 bases; J trimming: 2 bases; junction bases outside the gene matches: 6. Looked up from germline, CDR1 is SGHRS and CDR2 is YFSETQ. The CDR3 loop spans 15 amino acids. CDR3 nucleotide sequence: TGCGCCAGCAGCCCTATAGGGACAGCTGGAAACACCATATATTTT. Its translation: CASSPIGTAGNTIYF.

The V gene is TRBV12-1, the J gene TRBJ2-1; TRBD2 was called by the table and not checked on the DNA. TRBV12-1 is recorded as a pseudogene. This CDR3 has 19 residues. Written as DNA, the CDR3 is TGTGCCAGCAGCTTTGCTCGACTAGCGGGATCTAGTTCCTACAATGAGCAGTTCTTC. Its translation: CASSFARLAGSSSYNEQFF.

The V gene is TRBV23-1, the J gene TRBJ1-1; D is undetermined. TRBV23-1 is placed among ORFs of uncertain function. V lost 11 bases to trimming and J lost 2 bases, with 18 bases between them. The CDR3 totals 14 residues. The CDR3 protein is CAGKVSGKNTEAFF. Here the CDR3 DNA reads TGCGCCGGCAAGGTTTCGGGGAAAAACACTGAAGCTTTCTTT.

This chain uses TRBV18 with TRBJ1-3; perhaps TRBD1 as D (5 bases). The CDR3 extends over 14 amino acids. V lost 6 bases, J lost 2 bases, and 11 bases lay in between. Germline V gene lookup returns CDR1 KGHSH and CDR2 LQKENI. The CDR3 protein is CASSAAGAGNTIYF. The CDR3, as DNA: TGTGCCAGCTCTGCAGCGGGGGCTGGAAACACCATATATTTT.

The J gene is TRBJ2-1, the V gene TRBV4-3, with 10 bases aligning to TRBD2. Germline loops: CDR1 LGHNA, CDR2 YSLEER. V shed 0 bases, J shed 5 bases, and the junction held 4 bases outside the gene matches. The CDR3 runs 16 residues. The CDR3 DNA reads TGCGCCAGCAGCCAAGAGGGGCTAGCGGGGGACAATGAGCAGTTCTTC. This codes for CASSQEGLAGDNEQFF.

The chain combines TRBV6-5 with TRBJ2-2, with TRBD2 matching 7 bases. CDR3 length: 15 amino acids. Germline assignment: CDR1 MNHEY and CDR2 SVGAGI. After removal of 6 bases from V and 0 bases from J, the junction contained 4 bases not matched to a gene. The CDR3 loop is CASRTTSPNTGELFF. The CDR3 nucleotides read TGTGCCAGCAGAACGACTAGCCCGAACACCGGGGAGCTGTTTTTT.

This sequence joins TRBV10-3 and TRBJ2-2, with 7 positions matching TRBD2. The CDR3 consists of 15 residues. Germline V gives CDR1 ENHRY, CDR2 SYGVKD. Trimming took 8 bases from V and 1 from J; bases not matched to a gene: 7. The CDR3 spells CAIGRIAGNTGELFF. DNA for the CDR3: TGTGCCATCGGAAGAATAGCGGGGAACACCGGGGAGCTGTTTTTT.